Shown below are 17 T cell receptor beta chains from a single sample sequenced in a study of CD8 T cells in Susac syndrome. An amount of RNA that ranged from roughly 0.45 to 1 ug was reverse transcribed with random hexamers. Each CDR3 protein is one row after TCRdb ran MiXCR on the immunoSEQ multiplex PCR reads. The sample yields about 150,000 distinct CDR3 sequences, approximately 95% seen once. Sequences were obtained from CD8+ T cells from PBMCs. The receptors were sampled from a human donor with Susac syndrome.

The chain recombines TRBV7-9 with TRBJ2-3; TRBD1 matches 10 bases. The trim removed 5 bases at V and 2 bases at J, leaving 4 bases unmatched. This CDR3 region has 15 residues. Germline V gene sequence: CDR1 SEHNR, CDR2 FQNEAQ (reference sequence). CDR3 sequence reads: CASSLDRGVTDTQYF. In nucleotides, the CDR3 is TGTGCCAGCAGCCTGGACAGGGGGGTCACAGATACGCAGTATTTT.

This clonotype appeared once. The J gene is TRBJ2-7, the V gene TRBV11-2; TRBD2 matches 8 bases. The CDR3 sequence is 12 residues long. Germline CDR1 reads SGHAT; CDR2 reads FQNNGV. V lost 4 bases, J lost 8 bases, and 4 bases stayed unmatched. The CDR3: CASSSGLDQQYF. Here the CDR3 DNA reads TGTGCCAGCAGCTCGGGACTAGACCAGCAGTACTTC.

The chain joins TRBV19 to TRBJ1-1; a weak D match, TRBD1 (5 bases). Per germline, CDR1 LNHDA and CDR2 SQIVND (reference sequence). The CDR3 has 12 residues. Trimming removed 7 bases from V and 9 bases from J, with 15 bases in between. The CDR3 DNA sequence: TGTGCCAGTAATTATAGATGGGGACAAGCTTTCTTT. Translated: CASNYRWGQAFF. Complete variable domain (other parts from reference TRBV19 and TRBJ1-1): DGGITQSPKYLFRKEGQNVTLSCEQNLNHDAMYWYRQDPGQGLRLIYYSQIVNDFQKGDIAEGYSVSREKKESFPLTVTSAQKNPTAFYLCASNYRWGQAFFGQGTRLTVV.

The rearrangement links TRBV5-1 to TRBJ1-3, with D unclear. Germline assignment: CDR1 SGHRS and CDR2 YFSETQ. The CDR3 loop spans 17 amino acids. The germline V and J ends were trimmed by 5 bases and 2 bases, with 20 bases remaining between them. CDR3 in DNA: TGCGCCAGCAGATGGTCAACGACAACGGTTCCTGGAAACACCATATATTTT. This codes for CASRWSTTTVPGNTIYF.

The J gene is TRBJ2-1, the V gene TRBV7-9, with 13 bases fitting TRBD2. CDR3 length equals 15 residues. Trimming removed 3 bases from V and 9 bases from J; junction bases left unmatched: 5. CDR1 is SEHNR and CDR2 is FQNEAQ in the germline V gene (reference sequence). The CDR3 region has the DNA TGTGCCAGCAGCTTCGAGGGACTAGCGGGAATTGAGCAGTTCTTC. Translation gives CASSFEGLAGIEQFF.

This clonotype showed up just a few times. This rearrangement joins TRBV4-2 to TRBJ1-5, with D possibly TRBD1 on 6 matching bases. V dropped 0 bases and J dropped 7 bases, with 16 bases sitting between them. Germline-derived CDR1 and CDR2 are LGHNA and YNFKEQ. This CDR3 spans 16 amino acids. DNA for the CDR3: TGTGCCAGCAGCCAAGACCGACAGGCGGGTCAACAGCCCCAGCATTTT. Amino acids: CASSQDRQAGQQPQHF.

The V call is TRBV6-5, the J call TRBJ2-4; 8 bases map to TRBD2. CDR3 length: 17 amino acids. With V trimmed by 0 bases and J by 0 bases, 4 bases remained unmatched. Per the germline V gene, CDR1 is MNHEY and CDR2 is SVGAGI. The CDR3 region has the DNA TGTGCCAGCAGTTACTCGCCAGGGACTAGAGCCAAAAACATTCAGTACTTC. Protein product: CASSYSPGTRAKNIQYF.

The chain recombines TRBV16 with TRBJ1-5; TRBD1 aligns across 7 bases. Germline CDR1 reads KGHSY; CDR2 reads FQNENV. The CDR3 contains 14 residues. After removal of 5 bases from V and 7 bases from J, the junction contained 8 bases not matched to a gene. The CDR3 DNA is TGTGCCAGCAGCACCGGGACAGTGAGGCAGCCCCAGCATTTT. This codes for CASSTGTVRQPQHF.

The J gene is TRBJ2-2, the V gene TRBV7-2; D unresolved. CDR3 length equals 19 residues. CDR1 is SGHTA and CDR2 is FQGNSA in the germline V gene. Trimming left V 2 bases short and J 0 bases short, with 19 bases between. CDR3 amino acids: CASSLPARGGTSNTGELFF. The DNA of the CDR3 is TGTGCCAGCAGCTTACCCGCCCGAGGCGGTACATCGAACACCGGGGAGCTGTTTTTT.

This clonotype appeared once. This rearrangement joins TRBV15 to TRBJ2-7; the D gene is possibly TRBD2 (5 bases). V lost 8 bases to trimming and J lost 3 bases, with 17 bases between them. CDR3 length: 14 residues. Germline CDR1 LNHNV, CDR2 YYDKDF (reference sequence). The CDR3 DNA reads TGTGCCACCCGCAAACTAGTCCTAGACTACGAGCAGTACTTC. Its translation is CATRKLVLDYEQYF.

This clonotype has only one observation. The chain is built from TRBV7-8 and TRBJ1-5; 9 bases are shared with TRBD1. Germline V gene data show CDR1 as SGHVS and CDR2 as FQNEAQ. V shed 5 bases and J 6 bases; nucleotides not matched to a gene: 5. CDR3 size: 14 residues. CDR3 in DNA: TGTGCCAGCAGCACCGGGGACAGGGCTCAGCCCCAGCATTTT. This sequence encodes CASSTGDRAQPQHF.

This clonotype has a single count. V and J are TRBV19 and TRBJ1-1; no definite D call. The germline V gene encodes CDR1 LNHDA and CDR2 SQIVND (reference sequence). The V gene lost 4 bases and the J gene lost 1 base, with 4 bases spanning the gap. The CDR3 spans 12 residues. The CDR3 reads CASSTPNTEAFF. The CDR3 DNA reads TGTGCCAGTAGTACGCCGAACACTGAAGCTTTCTTT.

The chain's CDR3 is CASSTLGVGTGDQETQYF. Here the CDR3 DNA reads TGTGCCAGCAGCACTCTTGGCGTCGGGACAGGGGACCAAGAGACCCAGTACTTC. The chain has TRBV7-8 and TRBJ2-5, with 10 bases identical to TRBD1. V trimming: 5 bases; J trimming: 0 bases; junction bases outside the gene matches: 12. The CDR3 has 18 amino acids. In germline, CDR1 is SGHVS, CDR2 FQNEAQ.

This chain joins TRBV6-1 and TRBJ1-1; 8 nucleotides match TRBD1. CDR3 size: 16 residues. Germline values: CDR1 MNHNS, CDR2 SASEGT. With V trimmed by 2 bases and J by 10 bases, 15 bases remained unmatched. This CDR3 reads CASSEQMGQEWLGAFF. Here the CDR3 DNA reads TGTGCCAGCAGTGAACAGATGGGACAGGAATGGCTTGGAGCTTTCTTT.

CDR3 DNA: TGTGCCAGCAGTGAAACGAAGCCAATGGGACTGTTTTTT. This encodes CASSETKPMGLFF. V gene TRBV25-1 combines with J gene TRBJ1-4; D call uncertain. The germline V gene encodes CDR1 MGHDK and CDR2 SYGVNS. This CDR3 has 13 amino acids. With 2 bases removed from V and 13 bases from J, the gap between germline ends came to 14 bases.

The CDR3 protein is CASRLAGEYEQYF. In nucleotides, the CDR3 is TGCGCCAGTCGACTAGCGGGGGAATACGAGCAGTACTTC. The V gene is TRBV5-1, the J gene TRBJ2-7; TRBD2 aligns across 12 bases. Germline-derived CDR1 and CDR2 are SGHRS and YFSETQ. The CDR3 totals 13 residues. With V trimmed by 8 bases and J by 4 bases, 4 bases remained unmatched. The full variable domain, completed using reference TRBV5-1 and TRBJ2-7, is KAGVTQTPRYLIKTRGQQVTLSCSPISGHRSVSWYQQTPGQGLQFLFEYFSETQRNKGNFPGRFSGRQFSNSRSEMNVSTLELGDSALYLCASRLAGEYEQYFGPGTRLTVT.

The chain couples TRBV20-1 to TRBJ2-1; TRBD2 matches at 9 bases. The CDR3 loop spans 15 amino acids. Per germline, CDR1 DFQATT and CDR2 SNEGSKA (reference sequence). J lost 5 bases, V lost 1 base, and 6 bases had no gene match. This chain's CDR3 is CSARVGSGSHNEQFF. CDR3 DNA: TGCAGTGCTAGAGTAGGTAGCGGGAGCCACAATGAGCAGTTCTTC.